The entry below describes one T cell receptor (beta chain). This sample is drawn from a study of blood T cell repertoires in COVID-19. Across the whole study: The United States, Italy and Spain were the sources of the acute and convalescent COVID-19 samples. From T cells, B-cell-depleted T cells, or PBMCs came the material, which was cDNA or gDNA.

The CDR3 length is 11 residues. CDR1 and CDR2 from the germline V gene are DFQATT and SNEGSKA (reference sequence). In the original analysis: It was from reference gene primer amplification that nucleated cell counts were estimated. The table came from immunoSEQ multiplex PCR; TCRdb's copy has only in-frame clones and leaves some out. For V, J and clone size, that table is used; D and trimming come from the DNA. The data contain some 100,000 clones, about 90% of them singletons. The specimen was peripheral blood. The clonotype comes from a man in his fifties or sixties with acute or convalescent COVID-19. The rearrangement uses TRBV20-1 and TRBJ2-7; 8 nucleotides align to TRBD2. DNA for the CDR3: TGCAGCCCCGGGGGGGACTCGGAGCAGTACTTC. Amino acid sequence: CSPGGDSEQYF.